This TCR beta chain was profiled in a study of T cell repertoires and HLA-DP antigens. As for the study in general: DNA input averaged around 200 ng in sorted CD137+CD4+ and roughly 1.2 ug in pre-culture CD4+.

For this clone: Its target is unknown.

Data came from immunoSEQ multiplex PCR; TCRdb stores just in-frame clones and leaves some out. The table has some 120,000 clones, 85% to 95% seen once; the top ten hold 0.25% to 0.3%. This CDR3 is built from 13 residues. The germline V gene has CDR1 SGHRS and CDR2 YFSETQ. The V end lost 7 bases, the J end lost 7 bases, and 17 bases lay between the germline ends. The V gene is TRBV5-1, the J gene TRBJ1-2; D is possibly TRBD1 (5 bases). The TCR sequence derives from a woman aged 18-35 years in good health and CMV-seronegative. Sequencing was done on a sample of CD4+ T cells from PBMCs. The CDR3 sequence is CASQGVSGSGYTF. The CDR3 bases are TGCGCCAGCCAAGGGGTGTCAGGGTCTGGCTACACCTTC.